The 26 T cell receptor beta chains given below trace back to one sample, sequenced in a study of CD8+CD57+ T cells in acquired aplastic anemia. Genomic DNA acted as the template from which TCR beta VDJ combination and CDR3 sequence profiling were carried out. MiXCR, run by TCRdb on the reads, gives a single entry per CDR3 protein. The sample comprises around 140,000 distinct CDR3 sequences, 40% to 45% of which are singletons, and roughly 8.9% rests with the top ten. The source material was sorted CD4+, CD8+, or CD8+CD57+ T cells (not recorded which) from PBMCs. These receptors all stem from a human donor in good health, serving as a control.

This clonotype was detected ten times or more. V is TRBV6-1 and J is TRBJ2-7; possibly TRBD1 for D (7 bases). Germline loops: CDR1 MNHNS, CDR2 SASEGT. The V and J ends lost 8 bases and 7 bases respectively, with 21 bases between them. This CDR3 contains 14 residues. CDR3 bases: TGTGCCAGCGGGAGGACAGGAAAAGCCTGGGAGCAGTACTTC. This gives the protein CASGRTGKAWEQYF.

This clonotype has ten or more counts. V usage is TRBV20-1 and J usage is TRBJ2-3; D is perhaps TRBD1 or TRBD2 (6 bases each). CDR1 DFQATT and CDR2 SNEGSKA come from the germline V gene (reference sequence). The CDR3 totals 14 residues. Trimming shortened V by 4 bases and J by 7 bases, and 18 bases separated the two germline ends. The CDR3 spells CSAKTGALVYTQYF. The CDR3 nucleotides read TGCAGTGCTAAAACGGGGGCCCTGGTATATACGCAGTATTTT.

This clonotype was picked up a small number of times. The chain recombines TRBV6-1 with TRBJ2-2, with a possible D match to TRBD2 (6 bases). Trimming pared 8 bases from V and 4 bases from J, leaving 11 bases between. This CDR3 is 13 amino acids long. The germline V gene encodes CDR1 MNHNS and CDR2 SASEGT. The CDR3 reads CASGGLFTGELFF. The CDR3 DNA follows: TGTGCCAGCGGGGGACTTTTCACCGGGGAGCTGTTTTTT.

This clonotype was seen only a few times. The J gene is TRBJ2-7, the V gene TRBV13; D might be TRBD2 (6 bases). The germline CDR1 and CDR2 sequences are PRHDT and FYEKMQ (reference sequence). Trimming took off 1 base at V and 2 bases at J, with 12 bases between the two ends. There are 15 residues in the CDR3. The CDR3 loop is CASSLEGGATYEQYF. The CDR3, as DNA: TGTGCCAGCAGCTTAGAGGGCGGGGCGACCTACGAGCAGTACTTC.

The J gene is TRBJ1-1, the V gene TRBV7-2, with no clear D. CDR1 is SGHTA, CDR2 FQGNSA, per germline. V dropped 6 bases and J dropped 1 base, with 12 bases sitting between them. The CDR3 spans 14 residues. The CDR3 sequence: CASRETGRNTEAFF. In DNA, the CDR3 is TGTGCCAGCAGGGAAACCGGCAGGAACACTGAAGCTTTCTTT. Together with reference TRBV7-2 and TRBJ1-1, the CDR3 gives the full variable domain: GAGVSQSPSNKVTEKGKDVELRCDPISGHTALYWYRQSLGQGLEFLIYFQGNSAPDKSGLPSDRFSAERTGGSVSTLTIQRTQQEDSAVYLCASRETGRNTEAFFGQGTRLTVV.

This clonotype was counted many times. The chain links TRBV12-3 or TRBV12-4 to TRBJ2-6; TRBD2 matches 7 bases. Trimming took 5 bases from V and 10 from J; bases not matched to a gene: 8. The CDR3 spans 14 residues. CDR3 amino acids: CASSTGGRPNVLTF. CDR3 nucleotide sequence: TGTGCCAGCAGTACCGGGGGGAGACCAAACGTCCTGACTTTC.

A remark on this clonotype: Compared with germline, one end of the junction differs, possibly owing to a read error. The rearrangement joins TRBV4-1 to TRBJ1-6; D uncertain. The CDR3 is made up of 14 amino acids. CDR1 is MGHRA and CDR2 is YSYEKL in the germline V gene. The CDR3 DNA sequence: TGTGCCAGCAGCCAAGAAGTACCCAATTCACCCCTCCACTTT. Its protein is CASSQEVPNSPLHF.

The rearrangement uses TRBV3-1 and TRBJ2-5; 7 nucleotides line up with TRBD2. With V trimmed by 2 bases and J by 9 bases, 9 bases remained unmatched. In germline, CDR1 is LGHDT, CDR2 YNNKEL (reference sequence). The CDR3 covers 14 residues. This chain's CDR3 is CASSQPTGRGAQYF. The CDR3 DNA reads TGTGCCAGCAGCCAACCAACCGGCCGGGGGGCCCAGTACTTC.

This clonotype came up many times. This chain connects TRBV7-9 to TRBJ2-5; TRBD1 aligns across 7 bases. The junction had 1 base not matched to a gene; V was cut back by 2 bases and J by 4 bases. The CDR3 consists of 13 residues. Germline values: CDR1 SEHNR, CDR2 FQNEAQ (reference sequence). This chain's CDR3 is CASSLNRGETQYF. As DNA, the CDR3 is TGTGCCAGCAGCTTAAACAGGGGAGAGACCCAGTACTTC.

The chain couples TRBV25-1 to TRBJ2-5, with D unresolved. Germline V gene data show CDR1 as MGHDK and CDR2 as SYGVNS. Trimming stripped 2 bases from V and 2 bases from J, with 18 bases between. There are 17 residues in the CDR3. The CDR3 sequence: CASSEIRSAQLQETQYF. CDR3 nucleotide sequence: TGTGCCAGCAGTGAAATCCGGAGCGCACAATTACAAGAGACCCAGTACTTC. Using reference TRBV25-1 and TRBJ2-5 for the parts outside the CDR3, the full variable domain is EADIYQTPRYLVIGTGKKITLECSQTMGHDKMYWYQQDPGMELHLIHYSYGVNSTEKGDLSSESTVSRIRTEHFPLTLESARPSHTSQYLCASSEIRSAQLQETQYFGPGTRLLVL.

This clonotype was counted ten times or more. The chain joins TRBV6-1 to TRBJ1-2; a possible D gene is TRBD1 (5 bases). Germline V lookup: CDR1 MNHNS, CDR2 SASEGT. V dropped 6 bases and J dropped 8 bases, with 22 bases sitting between them. The CDR3 loop spans 15 amino acids. CDR3 in amino acids: CASSRAGGVTEGYTF. CDR3 nucleotides: TGTGCCAGCAGCCGGGCGGGTGGGGTGACAGAAGGCTACACCTTC.

This clonotype was counted ten times or more. The rearrangement joins TRBV6-1 to TRBJ2-7, with 7 bases that match TRBD2. CDR3 size: 13 residues. Trimming removed 10 bases from V and 2 bases from J; junction bases left unmatched: 8. Germline loops: CDR1 MNHNS, CDR2 SASEGT. CDR3 protein: CATGEGWTYEQYF. The DNA of the CDR3 is TGTGCCACGGGGGAGGGGTGGACCTACGAGCAGTACTTC.

About this clonotype: A much larger clone lies one base from this, so it may be a read error. This chain links TRBV4-1 with TRBJ1-2; no firm D call. CDR3 length: 13 amino acids. Germline V gives CDR1 MGHRA, CDR2 YSYEKL. CDR3 coding DNA: TGCGCCAACAGCCAAGATGGTTTTAGGGGCTACACCTTC. Its translation is CANSQDGFRGYTF.

The rearrangement uses TRBV7-3 and TRBJ2-3, with 8 bases fitting TRBD1. The germline V gene has CDR1 SGHTA and CDR2 FQGTGA. The CDR3 extends over 14 amino acids. After removal of 8 bases from V and 2 bases from J, the junction contained 6 bases not matched to a gene. The CDR3 bases are TGTGCCAGCTCGGGACAGGCCCCCACAGATACGCAGTATTTT. As protein: CASSGQAPTDTQYF.

This clonotype was seen repeatedly, ten times or more. The CDR3 loop reads CSASRIGNTDTQYF. DNA for the CDR3: TGCAGTGCTAGTCGCATCGGAAACACAGATACGCAGTATTTT. This rearrangement joins TRBV20-1 to TRBJ2-3; D gene uncertain. The V and J ends lost 3 bases and 2 bases respectively, with 12 bases between them. Looked up from germline, CDR1 is DFQATT and CDR2 is SNEGSKA (reference sequence). The CDR3 contains 14 residues.

This clonotype was seen only a few times. Possible read error: a much larger clone is one base away. V gene TRBV5-1 combines with J gene TRBJ2-1, with D unresolved. Germline-derived CDR1 and CDR2 are SGHRS and YFSETQ. Trimming removed 0 bases at V and 9 bases at J, with 4 bases between. The CDR3 is 11 amino acids. CDR3 in amino acids: CASSLVGEQFF. The CDR3 DNA sequence: TGCGCCAGCAGCTTGGTGGGTGAGCAGTTCTTC.

Regarding this clonotype: Being one base from a much bigger clone, this may be a read error. This sequence joins TRBV5-1 and TRBJ1-1; no definite D call. Germline V gene data show CDR1 as SGHRS and CDR2 as YFSETQ. The CDR3 sequence is 13 residues long. The CDR3 reads CASSLTSDTEALF. The CDR3 bases are TGCGCCAGCAGCTTGACAAGTGACACTGAAGCTCTCTTT. The entire variable domain, with the rest obtained from reference TRBV5-1 and TRBJ1-1, is as follows: KAGVTQTPRYLIKTRGQQVTLSCSPISGHRSVSWYQQTPGQGLQFLFEYFSETQRNKGNFPGRFSGRQFSNSRSEMNVSTLELGDSALYLCASSLTSDTEALFGQGTRLTVV.

There are many counts of this clonotype. The chain is built from TRBV24-1 and TRBJ2-7, with D unclear. Trimming removed 7 bases from V and 3 bases from J, with 12 bases in between. This CDR3 region has 13 residues. The germline CDR1 and CDR2 sequences are KGHDR and SFDVKD. The CDR3, as DNA: TGTGCCACCAGCTCCCCGGGTAGCTACGAGCAGTACTTC. The encoded protein is CATSSPGSYEQYF.

This clonotype was found many times. The gene calls are TRBV14 and TRBJ2-2; 7 nucleotides align to TRBD2. The germline gives CDR1 SGHDN, CDR2 FVKESK. The CDR3 extends over 17 amino acids. After removal of 6 bases from V and 0 bases from J, the junction contained 10 bases not matched to a gene. Here the CDR3 reads CASRPKTGLANTGELFF. CDR3 nucleotides: TGTGCCAGCAGACCTAAAACCGGACTAGCGAACACCGGGGAGCTGTTTTTT.

This clonotype was detected ten times or more. The chain joins TRBV5-4 to TRBJ2-3, with D maybe TRBD2 (6 bases). The CDR3 is made up of 15 amino acids. V lost 1 base and J lost 5, with 14 bases in between. Germline V gene lookup returns CDR1 SGHNT and CDR2 YYREEE (reference sequence). CDR3: CASSLRSAGLDTQYF. The CDR3, as DNA: TGTGCCAGCAGCTTGCGCAGTGCGGGACTAGATACGCAGTATTTT.

The rearrangement joins TRBV29-1 to TRBJ2-7; possibly TRBD2 for D (6 bases). The length of the CDR3 is 14 residues. Looked up from germline, CDR1 is SQVTM and CDR2 is ANQGSEA. Trimming cost V 5 bases and J 3 bases, with 17 bases left between them. DNA for the CDR3: TGCAGCGTTCTCGGGACTTTCTCACACTACGAGCAGTACTTC. Translation gives CSVLGTFSHYEQYF.

In its sample, this clonotype ranks as medium-sized. This chain uses TRBV15 with TRBJ1-2, with 9 nucleotides matching TRBD1. V gave up 3 bases and J gave up 6 bases; unmatched junction bases: 5. The CDR3 covers 14 residues. Germline V lookup: CDR1 LNHNV, CDR2 YYDKDF (reference sequence). The CDR3 sequence: CATSRGQGRDGYTF. The CDR3 DNA is TGTGCCACCAGCAGGGGACAGGGTAGGGATGGCTACACCTTC. The full variable domain, its missing parts supplied by reference TRBV15 and TRBJ1-2, is DAMVIQNPRYQVTQFGKPVTLSCSQTLNHNVMYWYQQKSSQAPKLLFHYYDKDFNNEADTPDNFQSRRPNTSFCFLDIRSPGLGDTAMYLCATSRGQGRDGYTFGSGTRLTVV.

Many counts were recorded for this clonotype. J is TRBJ2-3 and V is TRBV24-1; possibly TRBD2 for D (5 bases). Trimming shortened V by 1 base and J by 11 bases, and 21 bases separated the two germline ends. This CDR3 spans 16 amino acids. CDR1 and CDR2 (germline): KGHDR, SFDVKD. The CDR3 is CATSDFGESITKRQYF. CDR3 nucleotides: TGTGCCACCAGTGATTTCGGGGAAAGTATTACCAAAAGGCAGTATTTT.

This clonotype showed up just once. The rearrangement links TRBV19 to TRBJ1-5; D remains ambiguous. The CDR3 spans 14 residues. Trimming stripped 9 bases from V and 6 bases from J, with 18 bases between. Looked up from germline, CDR1 is LNHDA and CDR2 is SQIVND (reference sequence). The CDR3 region has the DNA TGTGCCAGCAGTGAAGGCGTACCCGGTCAGCCCCAGCATTTT. This codes for CASSEGVPGQPQHF.

The V gene is TRBV4-1, the J gene TRBJ2-7; 12 bases map to TRBD2. CDR3 length: 18 amino acids. The germline V gene encodes CDR1 MGHRA and CDR2 YSYEKL. J was trimmed by 0 bases and V by 1 base; bases with no gene match: 7. The CDR3 sequence is CASSQGLAGGLTSYEQYF. Written as DNA, the CDR3 is TGCGCCAGCAGCCAAGGGCTAGCGGGGGGGCTTACCTCCTACGAGCAGTACTTC.

Details on this clonotype: One end of the junction varies from germline; a read error may be responsible. The chain joins TRBV11-1 to TRBJ2-3; 9 bases match TRBD1. This CDR3 spans 15 amino acids. Germline values: CDR1 SGHAT, CDR2 FQDESV (reference sequence). The CDR3 loop reads CASSWRDRDTDTRYF. The CDR3 coding sequence is TGTGCCAGCAGCTGGCGGGACAGGGACACAGATACGCGGTATTTT.